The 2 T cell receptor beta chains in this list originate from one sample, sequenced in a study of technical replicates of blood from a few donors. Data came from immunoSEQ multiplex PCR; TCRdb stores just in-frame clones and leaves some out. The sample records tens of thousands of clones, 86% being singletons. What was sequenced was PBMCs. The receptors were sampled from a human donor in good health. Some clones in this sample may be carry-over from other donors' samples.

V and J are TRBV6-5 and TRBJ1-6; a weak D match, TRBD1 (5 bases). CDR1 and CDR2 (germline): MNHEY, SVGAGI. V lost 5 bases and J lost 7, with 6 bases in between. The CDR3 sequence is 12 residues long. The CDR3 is CASSHRNSPLHF. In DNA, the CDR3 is TGTGCCAGCAGTCACAGGAATTCACCCCTCCACTTT.

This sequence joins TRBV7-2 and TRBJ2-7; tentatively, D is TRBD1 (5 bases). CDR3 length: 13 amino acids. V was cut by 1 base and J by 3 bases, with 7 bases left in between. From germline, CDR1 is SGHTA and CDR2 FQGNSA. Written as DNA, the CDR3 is TGTGCCAGCAGCTTAGGGGGCCACTACGAGCAGTACTTC. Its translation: CASSLGGHYEQYF.